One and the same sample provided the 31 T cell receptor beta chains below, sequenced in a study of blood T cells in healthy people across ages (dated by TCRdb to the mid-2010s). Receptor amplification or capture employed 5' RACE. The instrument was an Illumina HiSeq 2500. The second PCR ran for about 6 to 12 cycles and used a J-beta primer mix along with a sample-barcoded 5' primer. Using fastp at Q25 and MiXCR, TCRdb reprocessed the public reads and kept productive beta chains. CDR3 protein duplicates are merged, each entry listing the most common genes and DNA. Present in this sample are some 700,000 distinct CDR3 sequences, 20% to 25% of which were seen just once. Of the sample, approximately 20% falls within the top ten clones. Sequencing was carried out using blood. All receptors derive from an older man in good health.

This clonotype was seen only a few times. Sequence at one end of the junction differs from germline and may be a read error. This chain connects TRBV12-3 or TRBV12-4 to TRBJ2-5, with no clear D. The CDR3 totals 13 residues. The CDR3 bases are TGCGCCAGCAGTGGTGGGATTCAAGAGACCCAGTACTTC. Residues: CASSGGIQETQYF.

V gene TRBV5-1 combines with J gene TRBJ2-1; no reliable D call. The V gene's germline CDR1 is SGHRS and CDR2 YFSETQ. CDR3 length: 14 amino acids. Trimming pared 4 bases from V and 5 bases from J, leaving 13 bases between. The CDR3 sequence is CASSPLSRHNEQFF. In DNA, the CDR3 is TGCGCCAGCAGCCCCCTTAGCCGGCACAATGAGCAGTTCTTC.

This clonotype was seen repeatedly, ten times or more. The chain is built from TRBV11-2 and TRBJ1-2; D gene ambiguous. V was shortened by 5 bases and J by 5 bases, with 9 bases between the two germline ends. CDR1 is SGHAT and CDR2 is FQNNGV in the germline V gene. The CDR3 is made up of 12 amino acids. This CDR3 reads CASSPGMYGYTF. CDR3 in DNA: TGTGCCAGCAGCCCGGGAATGTATGGCTACACCTTC.

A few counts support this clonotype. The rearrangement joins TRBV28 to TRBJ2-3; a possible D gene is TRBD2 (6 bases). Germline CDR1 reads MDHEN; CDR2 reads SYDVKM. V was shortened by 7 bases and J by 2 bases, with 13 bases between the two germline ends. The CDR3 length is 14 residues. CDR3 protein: CASTRGIPTDTQYF. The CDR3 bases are TGTGCCAGCACTCGGGGGATACCCACAGATACGCAGTATTTT.

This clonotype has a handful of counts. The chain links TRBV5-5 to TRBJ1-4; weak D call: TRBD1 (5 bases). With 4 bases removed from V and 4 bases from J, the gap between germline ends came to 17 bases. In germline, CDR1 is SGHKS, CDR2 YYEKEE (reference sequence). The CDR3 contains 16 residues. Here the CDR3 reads CASSPLGGGNNEKLFF. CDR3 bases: TGTGCCAGCAGCCCCCTTGGGGGGGGGAATAATGAAAAACTGTTTTTT.

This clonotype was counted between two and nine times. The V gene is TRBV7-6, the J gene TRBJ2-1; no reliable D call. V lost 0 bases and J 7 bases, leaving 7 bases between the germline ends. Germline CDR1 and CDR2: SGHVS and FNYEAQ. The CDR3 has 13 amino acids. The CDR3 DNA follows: TGTGCCAGCAGCTTAGCTGTGTGGAATGAGCAGTTCTTC. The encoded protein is CASSLAVWNEQFF. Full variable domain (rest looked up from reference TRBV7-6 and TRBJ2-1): GAGVSQSPRYKVTKRGQDVALRCDPISGHVSLYWYRQALGQGPEFLTYFNYEAQQDKSGLPNDRFSAERPEGSISTLTIQRTEQRDSAMYRCASSLAVWNEQFFGPGTRLTVL.

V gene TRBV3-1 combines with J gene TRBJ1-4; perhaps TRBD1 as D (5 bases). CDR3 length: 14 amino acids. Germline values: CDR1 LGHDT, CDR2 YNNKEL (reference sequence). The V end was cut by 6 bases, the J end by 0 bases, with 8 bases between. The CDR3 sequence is CASRGAATNEKLFF. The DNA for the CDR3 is TGTGCCAGCAGAGGGGCCGCAACTAATGAAAAACTGTTTTTT.

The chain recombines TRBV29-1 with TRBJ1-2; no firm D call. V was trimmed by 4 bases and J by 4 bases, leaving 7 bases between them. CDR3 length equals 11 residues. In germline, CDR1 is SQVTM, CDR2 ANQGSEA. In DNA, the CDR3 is TGCAGCGTTGCCACAGCCTATGGCTACACCTTC. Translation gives CSVATAYGYTF.

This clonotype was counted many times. The CDR3 bases are TGTGCCACCAGTGATCCCCGGACGGCTTCCGGTACGCAGTATTTT. Translation: CATSDPRTASGTQYF. V usage is TRBV24-1 and J usage is TRBJ2-3; D gene unclear. The CDR3 runs 15 residues. In germline, CDR1 is KGHDR, CDR2 SFDVKD. V lost 3 bases, J lost 8 bases, and 17 bases lay in between.

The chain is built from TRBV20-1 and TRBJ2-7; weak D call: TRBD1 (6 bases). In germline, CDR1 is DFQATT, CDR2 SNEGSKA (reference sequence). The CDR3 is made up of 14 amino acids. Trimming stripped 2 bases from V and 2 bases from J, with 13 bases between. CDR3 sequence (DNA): TGCAGTGCTAGATACAGGGTTGACACCTACGAGCAGTACTTC. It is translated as CSARYRVDTYEQYF.

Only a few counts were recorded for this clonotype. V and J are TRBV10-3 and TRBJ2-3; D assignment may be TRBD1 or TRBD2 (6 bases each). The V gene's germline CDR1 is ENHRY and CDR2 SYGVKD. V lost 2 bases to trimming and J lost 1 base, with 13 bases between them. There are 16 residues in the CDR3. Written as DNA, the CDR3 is TGTGCCATCAGTGAGCGGAGGGGGTCGGGCACAGATACGCAGTATTTT. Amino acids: CAISERRGSGTDTQYF.

CDR3 DNA sequence: TGTGCCAGCAGCGCAAAACAACAGGGTCTCTCTGGAAACACCATATATTTT. Its translation is CASSAKQQGLSGNTIYF. This chain joins TRBV9 and TRBJ1-3, with D maybe TRBD1 (6 bases). CDR1 and CDR2 (germline): SGDLS, YYNGEE. This CDR3 contains 17 residues. The V end lost 3 bases, the J end lost 0 bases, and 16 bases lay between the germline ends.

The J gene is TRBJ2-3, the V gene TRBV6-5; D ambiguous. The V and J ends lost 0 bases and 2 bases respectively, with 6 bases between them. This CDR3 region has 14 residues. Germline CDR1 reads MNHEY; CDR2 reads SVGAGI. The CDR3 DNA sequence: TGTGCCAGCAGTTACTCGGTCTACACAGATACGCAGTATTTT. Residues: CASSYSVYTDTQYF.

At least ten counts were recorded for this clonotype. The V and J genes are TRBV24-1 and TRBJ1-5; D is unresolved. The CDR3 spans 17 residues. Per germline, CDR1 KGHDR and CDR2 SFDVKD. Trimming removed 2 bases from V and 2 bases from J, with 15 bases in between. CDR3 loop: CATSDSANSGGNQPQHF. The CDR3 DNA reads TGTGCCACCAGTGATTCCGCAAACTCAGGAGGCAATCAGCCCCAGCATTTT.

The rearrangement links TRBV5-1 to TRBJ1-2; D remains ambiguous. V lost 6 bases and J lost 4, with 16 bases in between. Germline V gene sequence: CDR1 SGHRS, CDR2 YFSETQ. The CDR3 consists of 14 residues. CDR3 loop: CASKVQAGSYGYTF. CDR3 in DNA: TGCGCCAGCAAAGTCCAGGCCGGGAGCTATGGCTACACCTTC.

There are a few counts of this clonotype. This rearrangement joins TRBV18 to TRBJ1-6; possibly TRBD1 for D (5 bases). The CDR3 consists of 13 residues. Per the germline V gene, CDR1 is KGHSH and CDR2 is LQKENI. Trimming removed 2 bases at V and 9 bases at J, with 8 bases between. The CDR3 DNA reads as TGTGCCAGCTCACCAGGGGACGGTTCACCCCTCCACTTT. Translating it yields CASSPGDGSPLHF.

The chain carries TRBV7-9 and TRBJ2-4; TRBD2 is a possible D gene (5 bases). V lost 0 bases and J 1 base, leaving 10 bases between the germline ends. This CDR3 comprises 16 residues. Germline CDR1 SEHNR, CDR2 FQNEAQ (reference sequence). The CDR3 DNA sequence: TGTGCCAGCAGCTTAGCGAGGGAGAGGGCCAAAAACATTCAGTACTTC. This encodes CASSLARERAKNIQYF.

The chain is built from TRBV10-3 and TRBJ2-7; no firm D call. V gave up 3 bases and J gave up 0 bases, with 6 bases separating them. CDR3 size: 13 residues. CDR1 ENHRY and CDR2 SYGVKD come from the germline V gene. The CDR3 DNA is TGTGCCATCAGTGACTCGAGCTCCTACGAGCAGTACGTC. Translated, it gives CAISDSSSYEQYV.

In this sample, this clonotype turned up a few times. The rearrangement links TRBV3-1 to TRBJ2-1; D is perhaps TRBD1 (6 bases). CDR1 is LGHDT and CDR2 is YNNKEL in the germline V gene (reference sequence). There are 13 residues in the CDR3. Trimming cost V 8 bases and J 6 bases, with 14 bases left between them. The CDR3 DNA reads TGTGCCAGCGGCTCGTCCAGGGGCAATGAGCAGTTCTTC. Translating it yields CASGSSRGNEQFF.

DNA for the CDR3: TGTGCCAGCAGCTTAAGAGTGGCTGAAAAACTGTTTTTT. As protein: CASSLRVAEKLFF. The chain joins TRBV7-2 to TRBJ1-4; D not resolved. Germline CDR1 and CDR2: SGHTA and FQGNSA. Deletions cut 2 bases from V and 7 bases from J, with 8 bases between. The CDR3 is made up of 13 amino acids.

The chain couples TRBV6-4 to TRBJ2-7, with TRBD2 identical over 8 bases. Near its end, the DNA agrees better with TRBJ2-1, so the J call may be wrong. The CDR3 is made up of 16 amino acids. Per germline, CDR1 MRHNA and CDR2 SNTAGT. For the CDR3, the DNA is TGTGCCAGCAGTGACTTTAGCGGGACCAAACTTAATGAGCAGTTCTTC. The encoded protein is CASSDFSGTKLNEQFF.

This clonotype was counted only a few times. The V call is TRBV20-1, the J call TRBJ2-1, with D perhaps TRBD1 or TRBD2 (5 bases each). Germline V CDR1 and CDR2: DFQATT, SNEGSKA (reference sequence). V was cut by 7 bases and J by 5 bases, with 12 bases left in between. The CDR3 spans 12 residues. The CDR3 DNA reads TGCAGTGAGTCGGGGACGGACAATGAGCAGTTCTTC. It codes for CSESGTDNEQFF.

The CDR3 loop reads CASSLFSSADNEQFF. DNA of the CDR3: TGTGCCAGCAGCTTATTCAGTAGCGCTGACAATGAGCAGTTCTTC. The chain carries TRBV7-9 and TRBJ2-1; tentative D call: TRBD2 (5 bases). Germline V gene sequence: CDR1 SEHNR, CDR2 FQNEAQ (reference sequence). The CDR3 length is 15 residues. V was cut by 2 bases and J by 5 bases, with 13 bases left in between.

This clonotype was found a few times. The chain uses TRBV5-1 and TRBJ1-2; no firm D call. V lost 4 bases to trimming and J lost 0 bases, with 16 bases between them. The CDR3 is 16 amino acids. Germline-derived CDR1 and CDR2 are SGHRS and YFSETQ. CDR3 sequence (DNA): TGCGCCAGCAGCCCAAATTCGCCAGGCACTAACTATGGCTACACCTTC. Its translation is CASSPNSPGTNYGYTF.

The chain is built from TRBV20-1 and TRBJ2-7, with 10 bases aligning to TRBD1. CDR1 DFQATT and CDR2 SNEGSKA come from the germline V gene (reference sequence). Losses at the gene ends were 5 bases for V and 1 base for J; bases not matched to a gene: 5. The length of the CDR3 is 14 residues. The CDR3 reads CSAAGTGVSYEQYF. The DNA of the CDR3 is TGCAGTGCTGCCGGGACAGGGGTTTCCTACGAGCAGTACTTC.

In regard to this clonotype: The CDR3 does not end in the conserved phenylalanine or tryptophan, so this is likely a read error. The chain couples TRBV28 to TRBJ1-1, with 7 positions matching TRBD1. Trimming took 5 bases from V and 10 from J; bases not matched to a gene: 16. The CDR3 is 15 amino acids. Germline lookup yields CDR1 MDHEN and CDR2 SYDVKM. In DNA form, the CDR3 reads TGTGCCAGCAGTATCCCGGGACAGTCGAAAAGAGCAGCTTTCCTT. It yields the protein CASSIPGQSKRAAFL.

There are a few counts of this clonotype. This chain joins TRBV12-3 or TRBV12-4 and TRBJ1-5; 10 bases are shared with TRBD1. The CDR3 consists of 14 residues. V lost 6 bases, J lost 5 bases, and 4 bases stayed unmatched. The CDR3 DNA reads TGTGCCAGCAGAGGGGACAGGGGCCATCAGCCCCAGCATTTT. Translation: CASRGDRGHQPQHF.

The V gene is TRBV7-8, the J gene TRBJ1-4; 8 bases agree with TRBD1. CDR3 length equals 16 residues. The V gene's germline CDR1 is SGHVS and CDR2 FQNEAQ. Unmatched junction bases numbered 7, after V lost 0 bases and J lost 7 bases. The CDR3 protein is CASSLARTGRGEKLFF. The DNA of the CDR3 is TGTGCCAGCAGCTTAGCAAGGACAGGGAGGGGTGAAAAACTGTTTTTT.

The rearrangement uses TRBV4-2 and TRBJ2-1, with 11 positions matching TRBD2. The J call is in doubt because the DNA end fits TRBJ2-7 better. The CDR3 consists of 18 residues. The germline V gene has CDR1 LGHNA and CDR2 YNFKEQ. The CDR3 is CASSQQPLSGGVTYEQYF. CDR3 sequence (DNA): TGTGCCAGCAGCCAACAACCCCTTAGCGGGGGGGTAACCTACGAGCAGTACTTC.

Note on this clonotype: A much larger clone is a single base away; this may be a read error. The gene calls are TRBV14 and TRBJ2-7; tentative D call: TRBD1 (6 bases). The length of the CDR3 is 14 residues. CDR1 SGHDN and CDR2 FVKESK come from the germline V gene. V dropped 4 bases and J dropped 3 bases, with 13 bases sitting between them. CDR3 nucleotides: TGTGCCAGCAGCCCGCAGGGGAGAGGCTACGAGCAGTACTTC. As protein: CASSPQGRGYEQYF.

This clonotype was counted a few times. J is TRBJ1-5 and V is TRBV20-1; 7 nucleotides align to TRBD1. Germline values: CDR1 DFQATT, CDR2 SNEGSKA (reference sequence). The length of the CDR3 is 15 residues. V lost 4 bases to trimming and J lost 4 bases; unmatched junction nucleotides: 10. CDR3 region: CSANRGWGGNQPQHF. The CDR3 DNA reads TGCAGTGCTAACAGGGGATGGGGCGGGAATCAGCCCCAGCATTTT.